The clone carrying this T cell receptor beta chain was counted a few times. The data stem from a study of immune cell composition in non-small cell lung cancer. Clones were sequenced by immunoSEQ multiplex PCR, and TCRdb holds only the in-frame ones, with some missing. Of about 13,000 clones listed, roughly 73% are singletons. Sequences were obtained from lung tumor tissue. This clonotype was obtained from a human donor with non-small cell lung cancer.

CDR3 DNA sequence: TGTGCCAGCAGTTTGACTACCTGGGGGACCCAGTACTTC. It codes for CASSLTTWGTQYF. V and J are TRBV27 and TRBJ2-5; D perhaps matches TRBD2 (5 bases). The ends were cut back, 3 bases at V and 7 bases at J, with 12 bases in the middle. This CDR3 is built from 13 residues. The germline gives CDR1 MNHEY, CDR2 SMNVEV (reference sequence).